This TCR beta chain derives from a study of T cell repertoires in cytomegalovirus infection. Across the whole study: Both CMV infection and a matching HLA type were indicated by public TCR beta signatures.

TCRdb reprocessed the reads via MiXCR and lists one record per CDR3 protein. The repertoire holds roughly 130,000 distinct CDR3 sequences, 7.5% to 9% seen once, with 10% in the top ten. Germline V gene lookup returns CDR1 SQVTM and CDR2 ANQGSEA. This CDR3 has 10 amino acids. V lost 5 bases, J lost 6 bases, and 6 bases lay in between. Notes on the study in general: Using cumulative public TCR beta family frequency, the authors identified those who carried CMV together with the relevant HLA. HLA-C-restricted TCR beta clonotypes specific for CMV led the ex vivo response.

This clonotype was seen only a few times. As yet, its antigen is unknown. This chain connects TRBV29-1 to TRBJ2-3; a possible D gene is TRBD2 (5 bases). This receptor was obtained from a human donor in good health (CMV status not recorded). Some clones in this sample may be carry-over from other donors' samples. The sequenced sample consisted of PBMCs. The CDR3 region is CSVPGDTQYF. DNA of the CDR3: TGCAGCGTTCCGGGGGATACGCAGTATTTT.